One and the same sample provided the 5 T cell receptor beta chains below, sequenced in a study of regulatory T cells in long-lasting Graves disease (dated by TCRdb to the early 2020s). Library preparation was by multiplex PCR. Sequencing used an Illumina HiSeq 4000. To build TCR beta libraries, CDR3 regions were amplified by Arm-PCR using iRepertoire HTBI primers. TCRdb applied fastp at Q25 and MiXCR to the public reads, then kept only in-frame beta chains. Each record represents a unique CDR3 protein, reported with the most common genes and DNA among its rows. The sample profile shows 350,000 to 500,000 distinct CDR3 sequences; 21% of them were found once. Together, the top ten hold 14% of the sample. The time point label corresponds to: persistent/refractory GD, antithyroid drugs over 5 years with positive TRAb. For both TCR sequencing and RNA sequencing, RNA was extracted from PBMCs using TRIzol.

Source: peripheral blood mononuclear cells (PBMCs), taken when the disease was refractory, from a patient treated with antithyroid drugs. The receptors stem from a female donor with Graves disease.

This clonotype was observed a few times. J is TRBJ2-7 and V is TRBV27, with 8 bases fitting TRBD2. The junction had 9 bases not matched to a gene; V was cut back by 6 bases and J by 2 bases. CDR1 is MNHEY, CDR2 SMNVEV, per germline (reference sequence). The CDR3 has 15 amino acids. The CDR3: CASSLSGRGPYEQYF. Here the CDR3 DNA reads TGTGCCAGCAGCTTAAGCGGGAGAGGCCCCTACGAGCAGTACTTC.

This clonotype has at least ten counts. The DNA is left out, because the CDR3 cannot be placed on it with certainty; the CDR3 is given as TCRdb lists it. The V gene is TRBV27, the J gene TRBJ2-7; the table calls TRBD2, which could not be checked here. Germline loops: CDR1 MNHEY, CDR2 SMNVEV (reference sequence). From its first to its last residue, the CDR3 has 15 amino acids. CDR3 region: CASSSSLAGAYEQYF.

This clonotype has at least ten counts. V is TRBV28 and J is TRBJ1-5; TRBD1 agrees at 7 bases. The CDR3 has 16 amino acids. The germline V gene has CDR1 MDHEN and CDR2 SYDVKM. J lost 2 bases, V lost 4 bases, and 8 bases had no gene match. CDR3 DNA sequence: TGTGCCAGCAGTTACTTCGGGGACAGAGGCAATCAGCCCCAGCATTTT. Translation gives CASSYFGDRGNQPQHF.

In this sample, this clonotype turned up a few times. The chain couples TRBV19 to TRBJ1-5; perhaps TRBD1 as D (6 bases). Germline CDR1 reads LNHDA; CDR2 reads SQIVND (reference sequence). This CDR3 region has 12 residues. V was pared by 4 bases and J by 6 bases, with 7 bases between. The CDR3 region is CASSNRAQPQHF. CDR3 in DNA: TGTGCCAGTAGTAACAGGGCTCAGCCCCAGCATTTT.

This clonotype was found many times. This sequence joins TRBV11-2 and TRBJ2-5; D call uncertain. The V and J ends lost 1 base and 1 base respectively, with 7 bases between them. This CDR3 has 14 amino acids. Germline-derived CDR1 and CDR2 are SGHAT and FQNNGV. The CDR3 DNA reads TGTGCCAGCAGCTTAGTAGGAACCCAAGAGACCCAGTACTTC. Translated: CASSLVGTQETQYF.